The present T cell receptor (beta chain) was sequenced within a study of CD8 T cells in ankylosing spondylitis. With respect to this clonotype: Its specificity is not known.

TCRdb re-derived calls from the 5' RACE reads in MiXCR, one entry per CDR3 protein. The repertoire includes 200,000 to 250,000 distinct CDR3 sequences, roughly 10% of them detected once, and around 7% sits in the top ten. Study-wide results and limits: A subset of motif variants has previously been described in the synovial fluid and blood of reactive arthritis. Apparently characteristic of ankylosing spondylitis blood was a TCR beta motif (roughly eight highly homologous variants).

This receptor was obtained from a male donor with ankylosing spondylitis or in good health (not recorded which). Sequencing used blood, either unsorted or a sorted T cell fraction (not recorded which).

For the CDR3, the DNA is TGTGCCAGCAGCTTGGCGCGGGGGTCCTACAATGAGCAGTTCTTC. Translated, it gives CASSLARGSYNEQFF. The chain is built from TRBV7-9 and TRBJ2-1, with 7 bases identical to TRBD2. After removal of 3 bases from V and 1 base from J, the junction contained 3 bases not matched to a gene. Germline V CDR1 and CDR2: SEHNR, FQNEAQ (reference sequence). This CDR3 comprises 15 residues.